This TCR beta chain emerged from a study of OX40 agonist ivuxolimab in advanced cancers. The germline V gene has CDR1 SGHRS and CDR2 YFSETQ. The CDR3 extends over 15 amino acids. V lost 3 bases and J lost 6, with 15 bases in between. For this clone: Antigen: not known.

The repertoire was sequenced with immunoSEQ multiplex PCR; TCRdb's copy has only in-frame clones and lacks some. The data hold about 100,000 clones, with approximately 91% observed a single time. The study, taken as a whole, reports: Relatively little clonal expansion, among the lowest observed, appeared in partial responders at 0.1-3.0 mg/kg.

The clonotype comes from an adult with an advanced solid tumor such as melanoma, head and neck, liver or kidney cancer. V and J are TRBV5-1 and TRBJ1-4, with D tentatively TRBD1 (6 bases). The sample consisted of CD4+ or CD8+ T cells sorted from blood, taken in a trial of the OX40 agonist ivuxolimab. CDR3 coding DNA: TGCGCCAGCAGCTGGGCCCCAGGGGCGGATGAAAAACTGTTTTTT. It encodes CASSWAPGADEKLFF.